What follows are 21 T cell receptor beta chains derived from one specimen sequenced in a study of blood T cell repertoires in COVID-19. The method was immunoSEQ multiplex PCR; TCRdb's version includes in-frame clones alone and lacks a portion of them. The sample lists approximately 410,000 clones, about nine tenths occurring once. Sequenced sample: peripheral blood. The receptors here all came from a woman aged 30 to 39 with active or convalescent COVID-19.

This clone was seen only once. The gene calls are TRBV5-5 and TRBJ2-7; 14 bases agree with TRBD2. Germline V lookup: CDR1 SGHKS, CDR2 YYEKEE (reference sequence). The CDR3 extends over 18 amino acids. J gave up 3 bases and V 0 bases, and 8 bases lay outside the gene matches. In nucleotides, the CDR3 is TGTGCCAGCAGCTTGGCGGGACTAGCGGGAGTAAAGCTCTACGAGCAGTACTTC. Translation: CASSLAGLAGVKLYEQYF.

The rearrangement links TRBV2 to TRBJ2-7; no definite D call. The germline V gene has CDR1 SNHLY and CDR2 FYNNEI. Trimming shortened V by 7 bases and J by 0 bases, and 13 bases separated the two germline ends. The CDR3 is 14 residues long. CDR3 coding DNA: TGTGCCAGCAAGATCCTCAGTTCCTCCTACGAGCAGTACTTC. This codes for CASKILSSSYEQYF.

In this sample, this clone turned up once. This sample includes further DNA sequences coding for the same CDR3. The chain links TRBV7-2 to TRBJ2-1, with a possible D match to TRBD2 (5 bases). Germline loops: CDR1 SGHTA, CDR2 FQGNSA. This CDR3 spans 11 amino acids. With 1 base removed from V and 10 bases from J, the gap between germline ends came to 5 bases. The CDR3 DNA reads TGTGCCAGCAGCTTAGAGCGGGAGCAGTTCTTC. Its protein product is CASSLEREQFF.

The V gene is TRBV30, the J gene TRBJ1-2, with unresolved D. The germline CDR1 and CDR2 sequences are GTSNPN and SVGIG (reference sequence). The V and J ends lost 0 bases and 0 bases respectively, with 8 bases between them. The CDR3 is made up of 14 amino acids. CDR3 coding DNA: TGTGCCTGGAGTGTAGGCCTAGCTAACTATGGCTACACCTTC. Translating it yields CAWSVGLANYGYTF.

J is TRBJ1-5 and V is TRBV19; D call uncertain. Trimming pared 3 bases from V and 5 bases from J, leaving 14 bases between. Germline V gene sequence: CDR1 LNHDA, CDR2 SQIVND (reference sequence). The CDR3 has 15 amino acids. CDR3 sequence (DNA): TGTGCCAGTAGTATTTTATTAGGAGGGCATCAGCCCCAGCATTTT. Translating gives CASSILLGGHQPQHF.

The V call is TRBV7-9, the J call TRBJ2-1; 14 nucleotides match TRBD2. In germline, CDR1 is SEHNR, CDR2 FQNEAQ (reference sequence). The CDR3 runs 17 residues. J gave up 5 bases and V 2 bases, and 5 bases lay outside the gene matches. The CDR3 nucleotides are TGTGCCAGCAGCTTATTTTCGGGACTAGCGGGAGACAATGAGCAGTTCTTC. This translates into CASSLFSGLAGDNEQFF.

This clone came up a few times. The V and J genes are TRBV7-6 and TRBJ2-1, with 9 nucleotides matching TRBD2. Per germline, CDR1 SGHVS and CDR2 FNYEAQ. V dropped 1 base and J dropped 7; count of bases not matched to a gene: 8. This CDR3 is 16 amino acids long. CDR3 DNA: TGTGCCAGCAGCTTAGAGGCTAGCGGGAATTGGAATGAGCAGTTCTTC. Translation: CASSLEASGNWNEQFF.

The chain has TRBV2 and TRBJ2-1; the match to TRBD2 covers 8 bases. V gave up 5 bases and J gave up 6 bases; unmatched junction bases: 6. Germline loops: CDR1 SNHLY, CDR2 FYNNEI. The CDR3 length is 14 residues. CDR3 amino acids: CASSWAGGGNEQFF. The CDR3 DNA reads TGTGCCAGCAGTTGGGCGGGGGGAGGCAATGAGCAGTTCTTC.

The chain couples TRBV7-2 to TRBJ2-7; D call uncertain. There are 12 residues in the CDR3. V was cut by 1 base and J by 3 bases, with 4 bases left in between. CDR1 is SGHTA and CDR2 is FQGNSA in the germline V gene. CDR3 coding DNA: TGTGCCAGCAGCTTAGGAGTCTACGAGCAGTACTTC. Amino acids: CASSLGVYEQYF.

This chain connects TRBV7-9 to TRBJ1-4; no clear D. The CDR3 is made up of 16 amino acids. Trimming shortened V by 5 bases and J by 5 bases, and 18 bases separated the two germline ends. Per the germline V gene, CDR1 is SEHNR and CDR2 is FQNEAQ (reference sequence). Here the CDR3 DNA reads TGTGCCAGCAGCCCTGAGGTGGCGTACGTGAATGAAAAACTGTTTTTT. Translating it yields CASSPEVAYVNEKLFF.

This chain joins TRBV5-5 and TRBJ2-7; the match to TRBD2 covers 9 bases. The CDR3 length is 15 residues. CDR1 and CDR2 (germline): SGHKS, YYEKEE (reference sequence). The J segment lost 3 bases and the V segment lost 3 bases, leaving 7 bases of the junction unmatched. The CDR3 is CASSWGTSGFYEQYF. CDR3 sequence (DNA): TGTGCCAGCAGCTGGGGCACTAGCGGGTTCTACGAGCAGTACTTC.

This chain connects TRBV13 to TRBJ1-4; TRBD1 matches 7 bases. Germline-derived CDR1 and CDR2 are PRHDT and FYEKMQ (reference sequence). Losses at the gene ends were 5 bases for V and 3 bases for J; bases not matched to a gene: 9. The CDR3 consists of 16 residues. The chain's CDR3 is CASSGDREEANEKLFF. Written as DNA, the CDR3 is TGTGCCAGCAGCGGCGACAGGGAGGAAGCTAATGAAAAACTGTTTTTT.

The gene calls are TRBV10-2 and TRBJ1-1; 10 bases fit TRBD1. The CDR3 totals 15 residues. Germline trimming cut 5 bases from V and 5 bases from J; bases unmatched to any gene: 8. Germline V gene sequence: CDR1 WSHSY, CDR2 SAAADI. CDR3 bases: TGCGCCAGCAGTCCGGACAGGGGGATCAGGACTGAAGCTTTCTTT. Its translation: CASSPDRGIRTEAFF.

The rearrangement joins TRBV5-4 to TRBJ2-1; TRBD1 is a possible D gene (5 bases). The V end lost 7 bases, the J end lost 0 bases, and 17 bases lay between the germline ends. CDR1 is SGHNT, CDR2 YYREEE, per germline (reference sequence). CDR3 length equals 16 residues. This CDR3 is CASVARVESSYNEQFF. As DNA, the CDR3 is TGTGCCAGCGTCGCCAGGGTGGAGAGCTCCTACAATGAGCAGTTCTTC.

This chain connects TRBV2 to TRBJ2-4; 11 nucleotides match TRBD1. Germline loops: CDR1 SNHLY, CDR2 FYNNEI. The CDR3 covers 17 residues. V was pared by 9 bases and J by 0 bases, with 10 bases of the junction left unmatched. The DNA for the CDR3 is TGTGCCAGTACTGGGGACAGGGGGGACTTAGCCAAAAACATTCAGTACTTC. The encoded protein is CASTGDRGDLAKNIQYF.

CDR3 DNA sequence: TGTGCCAGCTCACCAAGGGACAGGGGGCTCTACGAGCAGTACTTC. It codes for CASSPRDRGLYEQYF. This chain uses TRBV18 with TRBJ2-7, with 12 bases that match TRBD1. Trimming took 2 bases from V and 3 from J; bases not matched to a gene: 2. The CDR3 is made up of 15 amino acids. CDR1 and CDR2 (germline): KGHSH, LQKENI.

The CDR3 reads CASSERQGISGYTF. The CDR3 nucleotides read TGTGCCAGCAGTGAAAGACAGGGAATCTCTGGCTACACCTTC. This sequence joins TRBV2 and TRBJ1-2, with 7 positions matching TRBD1. This CDR3 comprises 14 residues. The trim removed 2 bases at V and 7 bases at J, leaving 7 bases unmatched. Germline CDR1 is SNHLY and CDR2 is FYNNEI. Using reference TRBV2 and TRBJ1-2 for the parts outside the CDR3, the full variable domain is EPEVTQTPSHQVTQMGQEVILRCVPISNHLYFYWYRQILGQKVEFLVSFYNNEISEKSEIFDDQFSVERPDGSNFTLKIRSTKLEDSAMYFCASSERQGISGYTFGSGTRLTVV.

The chain recombines TRBV2 with TRBJ2-2, with 8 bases matching TRBD1. Germline-derived CDR1 and CDR2 are SNHLY and FYNNEI. J gave up 5 bases and V 7 bases, and 15 bases lay outside the gene matches. The CDR3 has 17 amino acids. The DNA of the CDR3 is TGTGCCAGCACCCCGTCCGTGACAGGGGCGAGGACCGGGGAGCTGTTTTTT. As protein: CASTPSVTGARTGELFF.

The J gene is TRBJ1-4, the V gene TRBV15, with D uncertain. The length of the CDR3 is 14 residues. The germline V and J ends were trimmed by 6 bases and 4 bases, with 12 bases remaining between them. The V gene's germline CDR1 is LNHNV and CDR2 YYDKDF (reference sequence). CDR3 DNA sequence: TGTGCCACCAGAAATAACAGAATTAATGAAAAACTGTTTTTT. Translating it yields CATRNNRINEKLFF. The whole variable domain, filled in from reference TRBV15 and TRBJ1-4, reads DAMVIQNPRYQVTQFGKPVTLSCSQTLNHNVMYWYQQKSSQAPKLLFHYYDKDFNNEADTPDNFQSRRPNTSFCFLDIRSPGLGDTAMYLCATRNNRINEKLFFGSGTQLSVL.

The rearrangement links TRBV5-8 to TRBJ1-6; D perhaps matches TRBD1 (5 bases). From germline, CDR1 is SGHTS and CDR2 YDEGEE. This CDR3 is 17 amino acids long. V gave up 4 bases and J gave up 3 bases, with 17 bases separating them. CDR3: CASSLRETAHYNSPLHF. CDR3 coding DNA: TGTGCCAGCAGCCTTCGGGAGACAGCACACTATAATTCACCCCTCCACTTT.

The chain combines TRBV19 with TRBJ2-3, with TRBD2 as a possible D gene (6 bases). Germline CDR1 is LNHDA and CDR2 is SQIVND (reference sequence). V dropped 4 bases and J dropped 2 bases, with 10 bases sitting between them. This CDR3 is built from 14 residues. The CDR3 region is CASSKGRTTDTQYF. The CDR3 coding sequence is TGTGCCAGTAGTAAGGGGAGGACCACAGATACGCAGTATTTT. Variable domain in full (rest from reference TRBV19 and TRBJ2-3): DGGITQSPKYLFRKEGQNVTLSCEQNLNHDAMYWYRQDPGQGLRLIYYSQIVNDFQKGDIAEGYSVSREKKESFPLTVTSAQKNPTAFYLCASSKGRTTDTQYFGPGTRLTVL.